This T cell receptor (beta chain) was sequenced for a study of blood T cells in healthy people across ages. General study points: Because donor CMV status was unknown, expanded clonotype changes were possibly confounded.

With a J-beta primer mix and a sample-barcoded 5' primer, a second PCR ran about 7 to 12 cycles. MiXCR was run by TCRdb on the 5' RACE reads, yielding one entry per CDR3 protein. The table includes about 680,000 distinct CDR3 sequences, about 52% detected once. This clonotype was observed at least ten times. Its cognate antigen is unknown. The sample was blood. This receptor was obtained from a woman between 55 and 75 years old in good health.

The CDR3 spells CGLAGSTDTQYF. In DNA, the CDR3 is TGCGGGCTAGCGGGAAGCACAGATACGCAGTATTTT. This sequence joins TRBV20-1 and TRBJ2-3; 9 bases fit TRBD2. This CDR3 has 12 amino acids. Germline assignment: CDR1 DFQATT and CDR2 SNEGSKA (reference sequence).